This T cell receptor beta chain was sequenced in a study of blood T cell repertoires in COVID-19. Study-level information: Some COVID-19 samples were acute and others convalescent; all came from the United States, Italy and Spain. PBMCs, B-cell-depleted T cells, or T cells provided the cDNA or gDNA that made up the material.

This CDR3 has 16 amino acids. V was cut by 2 bases and J by 1 base, with 12 bases left in between. Looked up from germline, CDR1 is MNHEY and CDR2 is SVGEGT. Per the authors' pipeline: Reference gene primer amplification in the assay estimated nucleated cell counts. This table comes from immunoSEQ multiplex PCR, and its TCRdb copy is limited to in-frame clones, with some not included. Clonal size and the V and J genes are those of that table, whereas D and trimming came from the DNA. The sample includes approximately 65,000 clones, 90% of them seen just once. The specimen sequenced was peripheral blood. The origin of this receptor is a woman aged 18-29 years with acute or convalescent COVID-19. The V and J genes are TRBV6-2 or TRBV6-3 and TRBJ1-3; no reliable D call. As DNA, the CDR3 is TGTGCCAGCAGTTACGCGGTACGGTCTTCTGGAAACACCATATATTTT. This codes for CASSYAVRSSGNTIYF.